These 10 T cell receptor beta chains came from one sample sequenced in a study of CD4+ T cells in melanoma. Some clones are missing from TCRdb's copy, which holds only in-frame ones; the method was immunoSEQ multiplex PCR. The data hold 20,000 or so clones, with roughly 78% observed a single time. All receptors come from a human donor with melanoma.

This rearrangement joins TRBV30 to TRBJ1-1; D is perhaps TRBD1 (5 bases). Looked up from germline, CDR1 is GTSNPN and CDR2 is SVGIG (reference sequence). V lost 1 base and J lost 0, with 9 bases in between. CDR3 length: 14 amino acids. CDR3 in amino acids: CAWSEGMMNTEAFF. CDR3 bases: TGTGCCTGGAGTGAGGGGATGATGAACACTGAAGCTTTCTTT.

This sequence joins TRBV9 and TRBJ1-1, with a weak D call TRBD1 (6 bases). The CDR3 is 15 amino acids. Trimming took off 2 bases at V and 1 base at J, with 12 bases between the two ends. The V gene's germline CDR1 is SGDLS and CDR2 YYNGEE. CDR3 protein: CASSVYPGQNTEAFF. The CDR3 DNA is TGTGCCAGCAGCGTCTACCCGGGACAGAACACTGAAGCTTTCTTT.

This sequence joins TRBV7-9 and TRBJ1-1; D possibly corresponds to TRBD1 (5 bases). The germline gives CDR1 SEHNR, CDR2 FQNEAQ (reference sequence). The CDR3 spans 13 residues. V gave up 5 bases and J gave up 5 bases, with 12 bases separating them. Here the CDR3 reads CASSLKGWTEAFF. The CDR3 bases are TGTGCCAGCAGCCTAAAGGGGTGGACTGAAGCTTTCTTT.

The rearrangement links TRBV5-1 to TRBJ1-1; D is unclear. The V end lost 1 base, the J end lost 3 bases, and 10 bases lay between the germline ends. The CDR3 runs 14 residues. CDR1 and CDR2 (germline): SGHRS, YFSETQ. The CDR3 DNA sequence: TGCGCCAGCAGCTTGAGTGGGGTGGACACTGAAGCTTTCTTT. Translation gives CASSLSGVDTEAFF.

The CDR3 bases are TGCGCCAGCAGCCCACAGACAGGGGCACAGGGTGAAGCTTTCTTT. Translating it yields CASSPQTGAQGEAFF. This chain uses TRBV5-1 with TRBJ1-1; 8 bases are shared with TRBD1. The CDR3 has 15 amino acids. Germline V gene data show CDR1 as SGHRS and CDR2 as YFSETQ. V lost 4 bases to trimming and J lost 7 bases; unmatched junction nucleotides: 12.

The rearrangement uses TRBV2 and TRBJ2-1; perhaps TRBD1 as D (5 bases). The germline V gene encodes CDR1 SNHLY and CDR2 FYNNEI. The V gene lost 3 bases and the J gene lost 1 base, with 7 bases spanning the gap. The CDR3 extends over 14 amino acids. CDR3 in amino acids: CASSDSGSYNEQFF. In DNA form, the CDR3 reads TGTGCCAGCAGTGATTCAGGGTCCTACAATGAGCAGTTCTTC. Combining the CDR3 with reference TRBV2 and TRBJ2-1 gives the whole variable domain EPEVTQTPSHQVTQMGQEVILRCVPISNHLYFYWYRQILGQKVEFLVSFYNNEISEKSEIFDDQFSVERPDGSNFTLKIRSTKLEDSAMYFCASSDSGSYNEQFFGPGTRLTVL.

The chain carries TRBV2 and TRBJ2-1; D ambiguous. With 5 bases removed from V and 6 bases from J, the gap between germline ends came to 11 bases. The CDR3 runs to 13 residues. Looked up from germline, CDR1 is SNHLY and CDR2 is FYNNEI. In nucleotides, the CDR3 is TGTGCCAGCAGTAGAAATCGACCCAATGAGCAGTTCTTC. It translates to CASSRNRPNEQFF.

The V gene is TRBV4-1, the J gene TRBJ2-2; D uncertain. Between the trimmed V and J ends, which lost 2 bases and 6 bases, there was a span of 7 bases. This CDR3 is 13 amino acids long. Per germline, CDR1 MGHRA and CDR2 YSYEKL. In DNA, the CDR3 is TGCGCCAGCAGCCAAAGGGAAGCCGGGGAGCTGTTTTTT. It encodes CASSQREAGELFF.

The chain couples TRBV5-1 to TRBJ2-7; tentatively, D is TRBD1 (5 bases). The length of the CDR3 is 13 residues. The germline V gene has CDR1 SGHRS and CDR2 YFSETQ. V dropped 2 bases and J dropped 1 base, with 7 bases sitting between them. The CDR3 here is CASSFDSSYEQYF. As DNA, the CDR3 is TGCGCCAGCAGCTTTGACAGTTCCTACGAGCAGTACTTC.

This chain connects TRBV11-2 to TRBJ2-1; D is tentatively TRBD1 or TRBD2 (6 bases each). This CDR3 region has 13 residues. Trimming left V 9 bases short and J 3 bases short, with 12 bases between. The germline V gene has CDR1 SGHAT and CDR2 FQNNGV. Here the CDR3 DNA reads TGTGCCAGTCTACAGGGAGGCTACAATGAGCAGTTCTTC. It encodes CASLQGGYNEQFF.